Listed below are T cell receptor beta chains from one sample, sequenced in a study of glioma-infiltrating T cells. TCRdb re-called the multiplex PCR reads through MiXCR, storing one row per CDR3 protein. The sample contains 150,000 to 200,000 distinct CDR3 sequences, more than 35% of which appear only once. Sequencing was performed on glioma tissue, nonneoplastic brain tissue, or PBMCs (not recorded which). All receptors derive from a human donor with low-grade glioma or glioblastoma, undergoing nonglioma brain surgery, or in good health (not recorded which). Each CDR3 is given with its conserved first and last residue. The D gene is left open where the match is weak. Clone sizes are given selectively: once, few, many, or a class where the clone is expanded.

v_gene: TRBV6-5; j_gene: TRBJ2-7; abundance: NA; d_gene: NA; CDR3aa: CAISQGAYEKYF; CDR3nt: TGTGCCATCAGTCAGGGAGCCTACGAGAAGTACTTC
v_gene: TRBV5-1; j_gene: TRBJ2-3; abundance: many; d_gene: NA; CDR3aa: CASSLDRRSTDTQYF; CDR3nt: TGCGCCAGCAGCTTGGACAGAAGAAGCACAGATACGCAGTATTTT
v_gene: TRBV5-1; j_gene: TRBJ2-7; abundance: few; d_gene: NA; CDR3aa: CASSFFPEGKVFEQYF; CDR3nt: TGCGCCAGCAGCTTTTTCCCCGAAGGGAAGGTATTCGAGCAGTACTTC
v_gene: TRBV27; j_gene: TRBJ2-7; abundance: many; d_gene: NA; CDR3aa: CASSLWGGREQYF; CDR3nt: TGTGCCAGCAGTTTATGGGGCGGGCGCGAGCAGTACTTC
v_gene: TRBV6-6; j_gene: TRBJ2-7; abundance: NA; d_gene: NA; CDR3aa: CASSTLSGRSTYEQYF; CDR3nt: TGTGCCAGCAGTACTCTATCTGGACGTAGTACCTACGAGCAGTACTTC
v_gene: TRBV28; j_gene: TRBJ2-7; abundance: many; d_gene: TRBD1; CDR3aa: CASSSRTGGYEQYF; CDR3nt: TGTGCCAGCAGTTCCCGGACAGGGGGCTACGAGCAGTACTTC
v_gene: TRBV14; j_gene: TRBJ1-1; abundance: NA; d_gene: NA; CDR3aa: CASSQDLRTEAFF; CDR3nt: TGTGCCAGCAGCCAGGACCTACGAACTGAAGCTTTCTTT
v_gene: TRBV4-1; j_gene: TRBJ1-6; abundance: NA; d_gene: NA; CDR3aa: CASATTYNSPLQF; CDR3nt: TGCGCCAGCGCGACAACTTATAATTCACCCCTCCAGTTT
v_gene: TRBV28; j_gene: TRBJ1-5; abundance: NA; d_gene: NA; CDR3aa: CASSLVGSNKTQHF; CDR3nt: TGTGCCAGCAGTTTAGTCGGATCAAATAAGACCCAGCATTTT
v_gene: TRBV5-4; j_gene: TRBJ2-3; abundance: many; d_gene: NA; CDR3aa: CASSPSFTLFTDTQYF; CDR3nt: TGTGCCAGCAGCCCCTCCTTTACCCTCTTCACAGATACGCAGTATTTT
v_gene: TRBV27; j_gene: TRBJ2-7; abundance: many; d_gene: TRBD2; CDR3aa: CASRPMGGRATYEQYF; CDR3nt: TGTGCCAGCAGACCTATGGGGGGGAGAGCTACCTACGAGCAGTACTTC
v_gene: TRBV6-1; j_gene: TRBJ1-1; abundance: many; d_gene: NA; CDR3aa: CASSSGNTEAFF; CDR3nt: TGTGCCAGCAGTTCGGGGAACACTGAAGCTTTCTTT
v_gene: TRBV28; j_gene: TRBJ2-7; abundance: many; d_gene: NA; CDR3aa: CASSSYSYEQYF; CDR3nt: TGTGCCAGCAGTTCCTACTCCTACGAGCAGTACTTC
v_gene: TRBV18; j_gene: TRBJ2-5; abundance: NA; d_gene: TRBD1; CDR3aa: CASSPETGPETQYF; CDR3nt: TGTGCCAGCTCTCCCGAGACAGGGCCAGAGACCCAGTACTTC
v_gene: TRBV10-3; j_gene: TRBJ2-7; abundance: few; d_gene: TRBD2; CDR3aa: CAISPTSGSYHEQYF; CDR3nt: TGTGCCATCAGCCCGACTAGCGGGAGTTACCACGAGCAGTACTTC
v_gene: TRBV7-2; j_gene: TRBJ2-1; abundance: NA; d_gene: TRBD2; CDR3aa: CASSFLAGGGNEQFF; CDR3nt: TGTGCCAGCAGCTTTCTAGCGGGAGGGGGCAATGAGCAGTTCTTC
v_gene: TRBV27; j_gene: TRBJ2-5; abundance: many; d_gene: NA; CDR3aa: CASRAAQETQYF; CDR3nt: TGTGCCTCGCGAGCAGCCCAAGAGACCCAGTACTTC
v_gene: TRBV6-1; j_gene: TRBJ2-7; abundance: many; d_gene: TRBD2; CDR3aa: CASSNRGGGKTEQYF; CDR3nt: TGTGCCAGCAGCAACCGGGGGGGCGGTAAGACGGAGCAGTACTTC
v_gene: TRBV28; j_gene: TRBJ1-1; abundance: many; d_gene: NA; CDR3aa: CASSFPGSVPNTEAFF; CDR3nt: TGTGCCAGCAGTTTCCCGGGCTCTGTCCCGAACACTGAAGCTTTCTTT
v_gene: TRBV2; j_gene: TRBJ2-3; abundance: few; d_gene: NA; CDR3aa: CASSEVSSLSTDTQYF; CDR3nt: TGTGCCAGCAGTGAAGTCAGCTCCCTTAGCACAGATACGCAGTATTTT
v_gene: TRBV29-1; j_gene: TRBJ2-3; abundance: NA; d_gene: TRBD2; CDR3aa: CSVEISSGNTQYF; CDR3nt: TGCAGCGTTGAAATAAGTAGCGGGAACACGCAGTATTTT
v_gene: TRBV12-3/TRBV12-4; j_gene: TRBJ1-1; abundance: few; d_gene: NA; CDR3aa: CASKREANTEAFF; CDR3nt: TGTGCCAGCAAGCGGGAGGCGAACACTGAAGCTTTCTTT
v_gene: TRBV28; j_gene: TRBJ2-7; abundance: many; d_gene: TRBD2; CDR3aa: CASSTRTSGTYEQYF; CDR3nt: TGTGCCAGCAGTACCAGGACTAGCGGTACCTACGAGCAGTACTTC
v_gene: TRBV10-3; j_gene: TRBJ2-3; abundance: many; d_gene: TRBD1; CDR3aa: CAISEGQGSTDTQYF; CDR3nt: TGTGCCATCAGTGAGGGACAGGGGTCCACAGATACGCAGTATTTT